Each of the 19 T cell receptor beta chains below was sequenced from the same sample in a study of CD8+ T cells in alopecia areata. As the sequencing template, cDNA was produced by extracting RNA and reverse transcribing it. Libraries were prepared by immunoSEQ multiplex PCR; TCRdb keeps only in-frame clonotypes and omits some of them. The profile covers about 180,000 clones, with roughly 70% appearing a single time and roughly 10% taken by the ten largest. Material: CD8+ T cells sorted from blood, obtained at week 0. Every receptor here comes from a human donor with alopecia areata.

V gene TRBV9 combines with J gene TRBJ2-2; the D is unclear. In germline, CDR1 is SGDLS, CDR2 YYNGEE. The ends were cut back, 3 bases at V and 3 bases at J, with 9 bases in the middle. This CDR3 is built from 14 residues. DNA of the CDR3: TGTGCCAGCAGCGGATCGTCGGACACCGGGGAGCTGTTTTTT. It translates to CASSGSSDTGELFF.

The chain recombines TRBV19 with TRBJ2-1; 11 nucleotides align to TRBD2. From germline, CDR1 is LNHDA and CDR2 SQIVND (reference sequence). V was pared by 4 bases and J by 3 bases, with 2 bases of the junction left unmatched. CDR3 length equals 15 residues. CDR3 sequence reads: CASSKGLADYNEQFF. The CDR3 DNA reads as TGTGCCAGTAGTAAGGGACTAGCGGACTACAATGAGCAGTTCTTC.

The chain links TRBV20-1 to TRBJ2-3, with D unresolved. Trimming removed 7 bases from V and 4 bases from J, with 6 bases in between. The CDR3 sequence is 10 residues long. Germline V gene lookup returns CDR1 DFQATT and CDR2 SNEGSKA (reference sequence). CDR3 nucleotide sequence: TGCAGTGTCTTAGCAGATACGCAGTATTTT. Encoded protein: CSVLADTQYF.

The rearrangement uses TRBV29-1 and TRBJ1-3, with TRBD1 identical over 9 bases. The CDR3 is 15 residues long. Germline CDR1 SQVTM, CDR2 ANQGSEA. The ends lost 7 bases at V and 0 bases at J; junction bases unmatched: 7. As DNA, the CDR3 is TGCAGCGAACCAACAGGGGGCAACTCTGGAAACACCATATATTTT. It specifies CSEPTGGNSGNTIYF.

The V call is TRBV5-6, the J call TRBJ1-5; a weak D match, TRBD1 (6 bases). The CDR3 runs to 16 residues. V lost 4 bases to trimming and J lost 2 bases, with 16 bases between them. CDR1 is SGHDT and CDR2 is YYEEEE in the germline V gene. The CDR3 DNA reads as TGTGCCAGCAGCCCGAAGGGGGGAGTTGGCAATCAGCCCCAGCATTTT. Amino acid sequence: CASSPKGGVGNQPQHF.

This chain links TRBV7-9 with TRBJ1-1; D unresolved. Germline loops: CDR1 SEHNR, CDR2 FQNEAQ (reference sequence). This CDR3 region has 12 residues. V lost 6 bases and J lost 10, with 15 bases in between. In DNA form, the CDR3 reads TGTGCCAGCAGTTCTCTGGAGCCAGGAGCTTTCTTT. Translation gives CASSSLEPGAFF.

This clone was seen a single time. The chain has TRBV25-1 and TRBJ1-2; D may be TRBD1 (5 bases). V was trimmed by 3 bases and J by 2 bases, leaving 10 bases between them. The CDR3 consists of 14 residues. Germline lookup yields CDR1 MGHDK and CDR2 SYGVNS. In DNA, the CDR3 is TGTGCCAGCAGTGATTCCGACAGAAACTATGGCTACACCTTC. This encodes CASSDSDRNYGYTF.

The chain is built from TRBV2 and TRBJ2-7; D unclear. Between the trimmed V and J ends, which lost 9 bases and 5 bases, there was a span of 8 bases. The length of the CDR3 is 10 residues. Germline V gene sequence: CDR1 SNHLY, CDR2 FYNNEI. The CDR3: CASSSHEQYF. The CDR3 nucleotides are TGTGCCAGTAGTAGCCACGAGCAGTACTTC.

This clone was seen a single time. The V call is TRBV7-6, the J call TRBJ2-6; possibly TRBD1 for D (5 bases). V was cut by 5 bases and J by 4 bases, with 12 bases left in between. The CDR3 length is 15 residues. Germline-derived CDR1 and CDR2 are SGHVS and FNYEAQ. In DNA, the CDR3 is TGTGCCAGCAGCCCCCCAGGGTACGGGGCCAACGTCCTGACTTTC. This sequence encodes CASSPPGYGANVLTF.

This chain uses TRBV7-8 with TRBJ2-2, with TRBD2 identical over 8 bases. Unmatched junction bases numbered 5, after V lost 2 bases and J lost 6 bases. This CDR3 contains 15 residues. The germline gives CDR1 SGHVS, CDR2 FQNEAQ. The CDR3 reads CASSLYRGGPGELFF. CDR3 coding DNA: TGTGCCAGCAGCTTATACCGGGGGGGGCCCGGGGAGCTGTTTTTT.

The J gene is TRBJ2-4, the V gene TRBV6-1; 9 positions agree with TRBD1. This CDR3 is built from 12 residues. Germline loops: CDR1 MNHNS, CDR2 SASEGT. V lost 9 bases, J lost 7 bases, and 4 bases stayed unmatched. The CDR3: CASPGTGNIQYF. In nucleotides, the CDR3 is TGTGCCAGTCCCGGGACAGGGAACATTCAGTACTTC.

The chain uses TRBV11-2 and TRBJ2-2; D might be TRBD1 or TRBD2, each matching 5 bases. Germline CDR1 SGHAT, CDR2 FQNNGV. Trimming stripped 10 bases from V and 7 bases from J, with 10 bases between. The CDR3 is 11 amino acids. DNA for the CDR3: TGTGCCACCGGGGCCCGCGGGGAGCTGTTTTTT. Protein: CATGARGELFF.

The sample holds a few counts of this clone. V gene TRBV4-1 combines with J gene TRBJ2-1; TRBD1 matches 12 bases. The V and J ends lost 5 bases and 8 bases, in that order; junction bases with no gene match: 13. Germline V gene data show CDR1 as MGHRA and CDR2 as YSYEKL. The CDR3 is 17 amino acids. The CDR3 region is CASSYAVGGTGGYEQFF. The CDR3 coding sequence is TGCGCCAGCAGCTACGCAGTAGGCGGGACAGGGGGCTATGAGCAGTTCTTC.

CDR3 region: CASSEGAFF. The CDR3 nucleotides are TGTGCCAGCAGTGAAGGGGCTTTCTTT. The rearrangement links TRBV6-1 to TRBJ1-1, with D unresolved. Trimming cost V 1 base and J 11 bases, with 2 bases left between them. The CDR3 runs to 9 residues. Germline V CDR1 and CDR2: MNHNS, SASEGT.

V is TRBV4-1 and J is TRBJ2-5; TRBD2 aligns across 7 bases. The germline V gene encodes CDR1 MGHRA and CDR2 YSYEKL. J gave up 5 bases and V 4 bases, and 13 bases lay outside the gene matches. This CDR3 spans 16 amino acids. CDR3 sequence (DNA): TGCGCCAGCAGCCCTGACGGGAGGTATGGAGGGGAGACCCAGTACTTC. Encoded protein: CASSPDGRYGGETQYF.

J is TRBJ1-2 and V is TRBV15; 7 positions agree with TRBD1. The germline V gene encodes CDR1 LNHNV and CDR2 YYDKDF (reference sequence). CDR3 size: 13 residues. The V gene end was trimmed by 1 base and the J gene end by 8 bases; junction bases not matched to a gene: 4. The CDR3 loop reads CATSRADRAGYTF. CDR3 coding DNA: TGTGCCACCAGCAGAGCAGACAGGGCCGGCTACACCTTC.

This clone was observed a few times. The DNA of the CDR3 is TGCGCCAGCTATAGCGGGGGGCCTGATGACGAGCAGTACTTC. Translating gives CASYSGGPDDEQYF. The chain recombines TRBV5-1 with TRBJ2-7; TRBD2 aligns across 10 bases. Germline CDR1 is SGHRS and CDR2 is YFSETQ. The V segment lost 7 bases and the J segment 5 bases; nucleotides outside the gene matches: 9. This CDR3 has 14 residues.

The CDR3, as DNA: TGTGCCAGCAGCCCGGGACAGGCGAGCACAGATACGCAGTATTTT. This sequence encodes CASSPGQASTDTQYF. V gene TRBV13 combines with J gene TRBJ2-3; TRBD1 aligns across 8 bases. The CDR3 has 15 residues. CDR1 is PRHDT, CDR2 FYEKMQ, per germline (reference sequence). Trimming took 5 bases from V and 0 from J; bases not matched to a gene: 4.

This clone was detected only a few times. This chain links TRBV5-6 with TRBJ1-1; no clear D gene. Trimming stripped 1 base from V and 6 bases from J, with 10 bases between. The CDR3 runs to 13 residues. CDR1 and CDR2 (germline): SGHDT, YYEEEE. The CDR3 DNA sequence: TGTGCCAGCAGCTTGTCCGGGTCGCCTGAAGCTTTCTTT. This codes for CASSLSGSPEAFF.